This TCR beta chain appears in the sequencing data of a study of long-term antiretroviral therapy in people with HIV. An immunoSEQ assay, version v3.0, was performed at survey level. Profiling relied on immunoSEQ multiplex PCR, and the TCRdb table lists in-frame clones only, not all of them. The table has 20,000 to 25,000 clones, around four fifths seen once. J was trimmed by 7 bases and V by 2 bases; bases with no gene match: 7. Germline CDR1 and CDR2: LNHDA and SQIVND (reference sequence). The CDR3 covers 16 residues. This clone has only one observation. The clonotype was recovered from a man aged 35-49 years with HIV. Sequenced material: unsorted PBMCs, taken 1.6 years after starting antiretroviral therapy. The J gene is TRBJ2-2, the V gene TRBV19, with TRBD2 matching over 10 bases. The CDR3 loop is CASSIMSGGALGELFF. The CDR3 coding sequence is TGTGCCAGTAGTATAATGAGCGGGGGGGCACTCGGGGAGCTGTTTTTT. Together with reference TRBV19 and TRBJ2-2, the CDR3 gives the full variable domain: DGGITQSPKYLFRKEGQNVTLSCEQNLNHDAMYWYRQDPGQGLRLIYYSQIVNDFQKGDIAEGYSVSREKKESFPLTVTSAQKNPTAFYLCASSIMSGGALGELFFGEGSRLTVL.